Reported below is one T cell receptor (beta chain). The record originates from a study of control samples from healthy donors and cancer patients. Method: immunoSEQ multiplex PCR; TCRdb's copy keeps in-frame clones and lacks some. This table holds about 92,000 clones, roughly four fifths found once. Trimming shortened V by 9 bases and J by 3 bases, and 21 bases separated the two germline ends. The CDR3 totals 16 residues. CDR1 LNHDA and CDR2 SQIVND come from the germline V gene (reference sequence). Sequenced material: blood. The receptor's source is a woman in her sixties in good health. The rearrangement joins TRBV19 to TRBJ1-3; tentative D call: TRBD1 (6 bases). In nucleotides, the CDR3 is TGTGCCAGCAAACCTACCAGGGGAGAGGTTGGAAACACCATATATTTT. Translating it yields CASKPTRGEVGNTIYF.